This entry features one T cell receptor (beta chain) sequence. Its antigen remains unknown. When the RNA was reverse transcribed, random hexamers were used with an input of roughly 0.45 to 1 ug. TCRdb called the immunoSEQ multiplex PCR reads again in MiXCR, with one record for every CDR3 protein. The profile shows almost 450,000 distinct CDR3 sequences, 75% to 90% of them singletons. This record belongs to a study of CD8 T cells in Susac syndrome. Study-wide points: As the study acknowledged, the number of individuals who were part of its TCR sequencing and HLA analysis was relatively small.

Multiple sclerosis controls were treatment-naive patients with stable or active relapsing-remitting disease. TEMRA cells were enriched by FACS, and CD4+ and CD8+ T cells were negatively isolated. The origin of this receptor is a human donor with multiple sclerosis. The sequencing sample was made of CD8+ T cells from PBMCs.

The CDR3 protein is CASSRVPQTVSLTDTQYF. CDR3 in DNA: TGTGCCAGCAGCCGAGTCCCCCAGACAGTATCCCTGACAGATACGCAGTATTTT. J is TRBJ2-3 and V is TRBV7-6, with a possible D match to TRBD1 (5 bases). Trimming removed 5 bases from V and 3 bases from J, with 24 bases in between. The CDR3 consists of 18 residues. Germline CDR1 is SGHVS and CDR2 is FNYEAQ.